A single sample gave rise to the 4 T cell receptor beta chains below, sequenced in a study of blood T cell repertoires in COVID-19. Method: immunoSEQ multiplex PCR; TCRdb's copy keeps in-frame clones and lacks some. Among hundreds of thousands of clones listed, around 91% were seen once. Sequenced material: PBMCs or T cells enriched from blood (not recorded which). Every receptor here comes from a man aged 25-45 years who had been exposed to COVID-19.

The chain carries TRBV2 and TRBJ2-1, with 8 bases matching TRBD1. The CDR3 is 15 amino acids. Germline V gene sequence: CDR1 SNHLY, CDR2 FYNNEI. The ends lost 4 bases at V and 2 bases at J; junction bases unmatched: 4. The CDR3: CASSGRTGPYNEQFF. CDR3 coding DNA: TGTGCCAGCAGTGGCCGGACAGGGCCCTACAATGAGCAGTTCTTC. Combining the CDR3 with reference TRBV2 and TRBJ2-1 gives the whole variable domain EPEVTQTPSHQVTQMGQEVILRCVPISNHLYFYWYRQILGQKVEFLVSFYNNEISEKSEIFDDQFSVERPDGSNFTLKIRSTKLEDSAMYFCASSGRTGPYNEQFFGPGTRLTVL.

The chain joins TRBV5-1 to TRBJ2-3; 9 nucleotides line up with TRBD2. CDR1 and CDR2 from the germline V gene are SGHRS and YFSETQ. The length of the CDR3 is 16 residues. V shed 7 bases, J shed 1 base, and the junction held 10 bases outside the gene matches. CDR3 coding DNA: TGCGCCAGCGCGTCCCCGCGGGGGGGTCGCACAGATACGCAGTATTTT. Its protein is CASASPRGGRTDTQYF. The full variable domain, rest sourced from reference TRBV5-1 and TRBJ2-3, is KAGVTQTPRYLIKTRGQQVTLSCSPISGHRSVSWYQQTPGQGLQFLFEYFSETQRNKGNFPGRFSGRQFSNSRSEMNVSTLELGDSALYLCASASPRGGRTDTQYFGPGTRLTVL.

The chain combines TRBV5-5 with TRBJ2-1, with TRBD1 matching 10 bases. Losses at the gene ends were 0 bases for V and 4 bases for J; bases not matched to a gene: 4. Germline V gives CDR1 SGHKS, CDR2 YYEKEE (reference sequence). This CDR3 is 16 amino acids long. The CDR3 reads CASSLDRDRGYNEQFF. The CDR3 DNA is TGTGCCAGCAGCTTGGACCGGGACAGGGGTTACAATGAGCAGTTCTTC.

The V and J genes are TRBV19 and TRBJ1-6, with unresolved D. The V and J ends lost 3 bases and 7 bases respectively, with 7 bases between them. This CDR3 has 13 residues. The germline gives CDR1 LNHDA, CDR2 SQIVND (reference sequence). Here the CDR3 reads CASSIEGNSPLHF. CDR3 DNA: TGTGCCAGTAGTATTGAGGGAAATTCACCCCTCCACTTT.